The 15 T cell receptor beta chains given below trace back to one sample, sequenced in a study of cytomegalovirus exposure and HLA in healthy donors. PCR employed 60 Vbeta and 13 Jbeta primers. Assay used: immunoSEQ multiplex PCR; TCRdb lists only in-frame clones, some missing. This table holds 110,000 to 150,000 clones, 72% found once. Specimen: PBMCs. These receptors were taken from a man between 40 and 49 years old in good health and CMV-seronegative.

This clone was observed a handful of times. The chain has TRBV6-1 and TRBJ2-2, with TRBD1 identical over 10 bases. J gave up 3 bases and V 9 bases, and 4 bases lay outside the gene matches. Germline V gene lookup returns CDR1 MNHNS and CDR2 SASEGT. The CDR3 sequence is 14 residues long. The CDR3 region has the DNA TGTGCCAGGGGGACAGGGGAACACACCGGGGAGCTGTTTTTT. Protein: CARGTGEHTGELFF.

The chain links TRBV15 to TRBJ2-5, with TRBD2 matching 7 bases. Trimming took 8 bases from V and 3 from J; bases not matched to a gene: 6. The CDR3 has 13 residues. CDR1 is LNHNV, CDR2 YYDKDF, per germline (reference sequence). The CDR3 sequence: CATGDYMKETQYF. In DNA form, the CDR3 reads TGTGCCACCGGGGACTACATGAAAGAGACCCAGTACTTC.

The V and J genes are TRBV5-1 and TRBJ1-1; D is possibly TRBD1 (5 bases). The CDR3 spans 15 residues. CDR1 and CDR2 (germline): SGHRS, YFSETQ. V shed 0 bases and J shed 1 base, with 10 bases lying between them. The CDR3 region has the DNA TGCGCCAGCAGCTTGGAGGAGGGACGGAACACTGAAGCTTTCTTT. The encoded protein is CASSLEEGRNTEAFF.

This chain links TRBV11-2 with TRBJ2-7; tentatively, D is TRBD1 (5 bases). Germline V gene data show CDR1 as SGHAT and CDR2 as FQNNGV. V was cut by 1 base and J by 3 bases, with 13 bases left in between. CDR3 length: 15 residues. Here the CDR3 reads CASSLGPAGLYEQYF. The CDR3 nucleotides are TGTGCCAGCAGCTTAGGGCCGGCAGGGCTCTACGAGCAGTACTTC.

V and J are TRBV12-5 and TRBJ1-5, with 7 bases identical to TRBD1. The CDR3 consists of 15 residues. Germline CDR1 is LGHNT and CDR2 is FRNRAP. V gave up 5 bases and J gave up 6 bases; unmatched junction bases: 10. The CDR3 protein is CASGVSPGGSQPQHF. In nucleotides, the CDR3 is TGTGCTAGTGGTGTGTCCCCAGGGGGATCTCAGCCCCAGCATTTT.

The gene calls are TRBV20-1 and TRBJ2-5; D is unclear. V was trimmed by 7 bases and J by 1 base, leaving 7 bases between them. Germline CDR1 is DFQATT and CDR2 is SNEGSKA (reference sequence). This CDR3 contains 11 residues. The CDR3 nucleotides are TGCAGTGTCGACTCCCAAGAGACCCAGTACTTC. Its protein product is CSVDSQETQYF.

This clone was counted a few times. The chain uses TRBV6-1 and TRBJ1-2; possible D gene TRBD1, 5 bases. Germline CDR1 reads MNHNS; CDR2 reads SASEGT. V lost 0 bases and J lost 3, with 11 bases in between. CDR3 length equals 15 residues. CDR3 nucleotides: TGTGCCAGCAGTGAAGCGGTCGGGGGATACTATGGCTACACCTTC. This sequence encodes CASSEAVGGYYGYTF.

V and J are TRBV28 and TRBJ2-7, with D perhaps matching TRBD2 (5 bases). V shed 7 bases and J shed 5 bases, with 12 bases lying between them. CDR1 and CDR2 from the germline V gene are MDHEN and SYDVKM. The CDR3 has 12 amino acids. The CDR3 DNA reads TGTGCCAGCACCGGGGAAGTAGACGAGCAGTACTTC. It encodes CASTGEVDEQYF.

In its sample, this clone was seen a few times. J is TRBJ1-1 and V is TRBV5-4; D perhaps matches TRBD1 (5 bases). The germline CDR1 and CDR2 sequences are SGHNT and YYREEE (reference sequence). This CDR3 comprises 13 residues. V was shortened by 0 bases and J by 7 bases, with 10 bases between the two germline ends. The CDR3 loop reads CASSLVGGGEAFF. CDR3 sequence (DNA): TGTGCCAGCAGCTTGGTCGGCGGGGGTGAAGCTTTCTTT.

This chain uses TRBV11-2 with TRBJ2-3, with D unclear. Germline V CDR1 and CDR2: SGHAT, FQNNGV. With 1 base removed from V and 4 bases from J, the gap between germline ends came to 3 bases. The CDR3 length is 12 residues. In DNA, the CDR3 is TGTGCCAGCAGCTTAGTCGCAGATACGCAGTATTTT. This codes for CASSLVADTQYF.

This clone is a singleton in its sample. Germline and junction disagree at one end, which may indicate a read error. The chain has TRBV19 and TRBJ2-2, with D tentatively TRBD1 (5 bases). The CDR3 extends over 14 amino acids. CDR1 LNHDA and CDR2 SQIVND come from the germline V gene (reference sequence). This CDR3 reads CASSTGRGTGELFF. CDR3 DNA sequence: TGTGCCAGCAGTACCGGAAGGGGCACCGGGGAGCTGTTTTTT.

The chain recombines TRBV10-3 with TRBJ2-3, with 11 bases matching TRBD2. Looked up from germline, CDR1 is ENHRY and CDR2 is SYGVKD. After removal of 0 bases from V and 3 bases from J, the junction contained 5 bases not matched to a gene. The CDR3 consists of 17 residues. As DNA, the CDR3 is TGTGCCATCAGTGAGTCTTCCAGACTAGCGGGAACAGATACGCAGTATTTT. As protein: CAISESSRLAGTDTQYF.

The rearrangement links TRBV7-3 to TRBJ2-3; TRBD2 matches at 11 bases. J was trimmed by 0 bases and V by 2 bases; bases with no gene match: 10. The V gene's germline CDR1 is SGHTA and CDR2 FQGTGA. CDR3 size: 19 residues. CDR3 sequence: CASSLVAGGLGTSTDTQYF. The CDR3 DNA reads TGTGCCAGCAGCTTAGTAGCGGGGGGGCTGGGGACTAGCACAGATACGCAGTATTTT.

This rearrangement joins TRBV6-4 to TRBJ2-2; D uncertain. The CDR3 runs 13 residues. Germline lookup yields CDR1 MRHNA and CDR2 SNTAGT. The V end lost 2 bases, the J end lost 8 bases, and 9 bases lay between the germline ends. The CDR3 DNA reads TGTGCCAGCAGTGACCGGGTCGGGGGGGAGCTGTTTTTT. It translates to CASSDRVGGELFF.

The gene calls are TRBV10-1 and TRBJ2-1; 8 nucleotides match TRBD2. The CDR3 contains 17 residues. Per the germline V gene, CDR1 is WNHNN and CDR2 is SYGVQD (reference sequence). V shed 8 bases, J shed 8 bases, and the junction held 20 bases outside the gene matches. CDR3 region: CASPGHLTQTGGDEQFF. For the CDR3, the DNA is TGCGCCAGCCCCGGACACCTCACACAAACGGGAGGGGATGAGCAGTTCTTC.